The present T cell receptor (beta chain) was sequenced within a study of CD8+ T cells in alopecia areata. cDNA prepared by RNA extraction and subsequent reverse transcription served as the template for sequencing. This table comes from immunoSEQ multiplex PCR, and its TCRdb copy is limited to in-frame clones, with some not included. The profile shows 60,000 to 70,000 clones, about 44% of them singletons. The CDR3 spans 15 residues. Trimming removed 4 bases at V and 6 bases at J, with 16 bases between. The germline CDR1 and CDR2 sequences are SGHDT and YYEEEE. The investigators collected lesional scalp punch biopsies and peripheral blood from alopecia areata patients.

The sequencing here drew on CD8+ T cells sorted from blood, taken at week 0. The chain is built from TRBV5-6 and TRBJ1-4; D unresolved. The sequence derives from a human donor with alopecia areata. The CDR3 nucleotides read TGTGCCAGCAGCCCCGTTCGAGGAGTTGATGAAAAACTGTTTTTT. This encodes CASSPVRGVDEKLFF.